Listed here is a single TCR beta chain. The read finishes 3 residues shy of the CDR3 end, and the germline J gene is used to complete it. This sample was taken from a study of T cells in women clearing cervical HPV infection. TCRdb's copy holds only in-frame clones and misses some; the assay was immunoSEQ multiplex PCR. Its listing shows about 21,000 clones. Trimming removed 5 bases from V and 2 bases from J, with 15 bases in between. This CDR3 is 15 amino acids long. Germline-derived CDR1 and CDR2 are SGHVS and FQNEAQ. This TCR was recovered from a woman between 18 and 69 years old with a cervical HPV16 infection that either progressed to CIN3+ or cleared (not recorded which). This chain joins TRBV7-8 and TRBJ1-1; tentative D call: TRBD1 (6 bases). The sample comprised blood buffy coat. The CDR3 DNA, read in part, is TGTGCCAGCAGCCAGAGAGGGGGAGGTAACACTGAA. This codes for CASSQRGGGNTE. The entire CDR3 reads CASSQRGGGNTEAFF.